This TCR beta chain was sequenced during a study of blood T cell repertoires in COVID-19. Study processing details: How many nucleated cells were present was estimated from reference gene primer amplification. Sequencing used immunoSEQ multiplex PCR; TCRdb keeps in-frame clones, though not all of them. Clone size and V and J calls were adopted from that table, with D and trimming inferred from the DNA. The profile covers 70,000 or so clones, with over 60% appearing a single time and around 14% taken by the ten largest. This receptor was identified in a man between 60 and 75 years old with COVID-19, enrolled during active disease. Sequenced input: peripheral blood.

This chain's CDR3 is CSVRTLPNEQFF. CDR3 bases: TGCAGCGTTCGAACGCTACCCAATGAGCAGTTCTTC. This rearrangement joins TRBV29-1 to TRBJ2-1, with unresolved D. Germline CDR1 and CDR2: SQVTM and ANQGSEA. CDR3 size: 12 residues. Trimming cost V 5 bases and J 6 bases, with 11 bases left between them.